The clone carrying this TCR beta chain was picked up one time. The record originates from a study of cytomegalovirus exposure and HLA in healthy donors. The CDR3 sequence is 15 residues long. Germline V gene sequence: CDR1 LNHNV, CDR2 YYDKDF (reference sequence). V dropped 1 base and J dropped 3 bases, with 11 bases sitting between them. The PCR ran on 60 Vbeta and 13 Jbeta primers. Sequencing was performed with immunoSEQ multiplex PCR; in TCRdb, only in-frame clones are kept and a portion is missing. The sample contains 190,000 or so clones, 83% of which appear only once. The sample consisted of PBMCs. The receptor was derived from a man between 45 and 60 years old in good health and CMV-seronegative. V and J are TRBV15 and TRBJ2-3; D is unresolved. CDR3 protein: CATSRVFPLTDTQYF. As DNA, the CDR3 is TGTGCCACCAGCAGAGTCTTTCCTCTGACAGATACGCAGTATTTT.